Below are 5 T cell receptor beta chains sequenced from a single sample in a study of early T cells in non-severe SARS-CoV-2 infection (dated by TCRdb to about 2021). The library was produced with 5' RACE. This sample was sequenced with a NextSeq 500. Using fastp at Q25 and MiXCR, TCRdb reprocessed the public reads and kept productive beta chains. All rows with the same CDR3 protein become a single entry with the most common DNA and genes. The sample table lists approximately 32,000 distinct CDR3 sequences, about 3.9% of them with a count of one. The ten largest make up more than 5% of the sample. The source material was whole blood. These receptors were obtained from an adult who was a healthcare worker with PCR-confirmed SARS-CoV-2 infection or an uninfected control (not recorded which).

This clonotype was recorded at least ten times. V and J are TRBV10-2 and TRBJ1-2, with 8 bases identical to TRBD1. The CDR3 covers 12 residues. V was clipped by 7 bases and J by 10 bases; unmatched bases: 8. Per germline, CDR1 WSHSY and CDR2 SAAADI. DNA for the CDR3: TGCGCCAGCAATACAGGGGGAAGGGACTACACCTTC. Residues: CASNTGGRDYTF.

The J gene is TRBJ2-1, the V gene TRBV6-6; 8 bases agree with TRBD2. Germline trimming cut 1 base from V and 15 bases from J; bases unmatched to any gene: 14. CDR3 length: 15 amino acids. Germline-derived CDR1 and CDR2 are MNHNY and SVGAGI (reference sequence). In DNA form, the CDR3 reads TGTGCCAGCAGTTACTTACGAACTAGCGGAGAATGGCGGTTCTTC. Its translation is CASSYLRTSGEWRFF.

In this sample, this clonotype turned up many times. The J gene is TRBJ2-7, the V gene TRBV19; D may be TRBD1 or TRBD2 (5 bases each). CDR3 size: 14 residues. V lost 1 base and J lost 2, with 9 bases in between. In germline, CDR1 is LNHDA, CDR2 SQIVND (reference sequence). The CDR3 sequence is CASSIGDGTYEQYF. The CDR3 DNA is TGTGCCAGTAGTATAGGGGACGGGACCTACGAGCAGTACTTC. Supplemented by reference TRBV19 and TRBJ2-7, the full variable domain reads DGGITQSPKYLFRKEGQNVTLSCEQNLNHDAMYWYRQDPGQGLRLIYYSQIVNDFQKGDIAEGYSVSREKKESFPLTVTSAQKNPTAFYLCASSIGDGTYEQYFGPGTRLTVT.

This clonotype was counted ten times or more. The rearrangement joins TRBV20-1 to TRBJ2-7; D possibly corresponds to TRBD1 (6 bases). Germline-derived CDR1 and CDR2 are DFQATT and SNEGSKA (reference sequence). CDR3 length: 13 amino acids. Between the trimmed V and J ends, which lost 4 bases and 2 bases, there was a span of 12 bases. The CDR3 loop is CSAKDKGAYEQYF. Written as DNA, the CDR3 is TGCAGTGCTAAAGATAAGGGGGCCTACGAGCAGTACTTC.

In this sample, this clonotype turned up many times. The chain employs TRBV6-1 and TRBJ1-2; 8 positions match TRBD1. Germline V gene sequence: CDR1 MNHNS, CDR2 SASEGT. Trimming took 3 bases from V and 4 from J; bases not matched to a gene: 7. This CDR3 has 15 residues. The CDR3 sequence is CASSEDRTGGYGYTF. In DNA form, the CDR3 reads TGTGCCAGCAGTGAGGACCGAACAGGGGGCTATGGCTACACCTTC.